Below, 20 T cell receptor beta chains from the same sample are listed, as sequenced in a study of T cell repertoires in cytomegalovirus infection. TCRdb processed the reads anew with MiXCR; each CDR3 protein has one entry. The table records under 800,000 distinct CDR3 sequences, 24% of them present only once. The specimen was CD8+ T cells from PBMCs. These receptors all stem from a human donor in good health (CMV status not recorded). Some clones in this sample may be carry-over from other donors' samples.

The chain uses TRBV5-3 and TRBJ1-4, with D unresolved. TRBV5-3 is flagged as an ORF with uncertain function. The V gene lost 8 bases and the J gene lost 13 bases, with 18 bases spanning the gap. CDR3 length equals 12 residues. In DNA form, the CDR3 reads TGTGCCAGCACCTCGACTGTAGCCAGACTGTTTTTT. This translates into CASTSTVARLFF.

The rearrangement uses TRBV6-5 and TRBJ2-2, with a tentative D call TRBD1 (5 bases). V was clipped by 5 bases and J by 3 bases, with 16 bases between them. The CDR3 is made up of 16 amino acids. The V gene's germline CDR1 is MNHEY and CDR2 SVGAGI. Here the CDR3 DNA reads TGTGCCAGCAGTAATTCAGGGCGTAGAGACACCGGGGAGCTGTTTTTT. Translation: CASSNSGRRDTGELFF.

The rearrangement joins TRBV6-1 to TRBJ2-1; 8 positions match TRBD2. The germline V gene has CDR1 MNHNS and CDR2 SASEGT. Trimming took 10 bases from V and 9 from J; bases not matched to a gene: 11. The CDR3 has 13 residues. CDR3 sequence reads: CATTGRGVGEQFF. Written as DNA, the CDR3 is TGTGCCACCACCGGGCGGGGGGTGGGTGAGCAGTTCTTC.

This clonotype was observed many times. This chain links TRBV10-3 with TRBJ2-1, with 9 bases lining up with TRBD2. Germline values: CDR1 ENHRY, CDR2 SYGVKD. This CDR3 spans 14 amino acids. Trimming removed 9 bases from V and 4 bases from J; junction bases left unmatched: 7. The CDR3 coding sequence is TGTGCCATGTGGGGCGGGGGGGAATACAATGAGCAGTTCTTC. This encodes CAMWGGGEYNEQFF.

This clonotype has a handful of counts. The rearrangement links TRBV13 to TRBJ1-1, with D tentatively TRBD1 (6 bases). The CDR3 is 15 amino acids. V gave up 3 bases and J gave up 2 bases, with 13 bases separating them. Germline V gene lookup returns CDR1 PRHDT and CDR2 FYEKMQ (reference sequence). As DNA, the CDR3 is TGTGCCAGCAGCTTCAGTGGCGGGGGCAACACTGAAGCTTTCTTT. Residues: CASSFSGGGNTEAFF.

The chain recombines TRBV28 with TRBJ1-5; D uncertain. From germline, CDR1 is MDHEN and CDR2 SYDVKM. This CDR3 is built from 13 residues. The V and J ends lost 7 bases and 3 bases respectively, with 10 bases between them. In nucleotides, the CDR3 is TGTGCCAGCATGGAGGGCCTCAATCAGCCCCAGCATTTT. Its translation is CASMEGLNQPQHF.

On this clonotype: The junction shows a germline mismatch at one end, possibly a read error. This rearrangement joins TRBV15 to TRBJ2-6; D not resolved. This CDR3 spans 17 amino acids. Germline lookup yields CDR1 LNHNV and CDR2 YYDKDF (reference sequence). The CDR3 protein is CATSGDGGPSGANVLTF. In DNA form, the CDR3 reads TGTGCCACCAGCGGAGACGGCGGACCTTCTGGGGCCAACGTCCTGACTTTC.

This clonotype was counted at least ten times. This rearrangement joins TRBV7-9 to TRBJ1-2, with D perhaps matching TRBD1 (5 bases). The germline V and J ends were trimmed by 5 bases and 8 bases, with 12 bases remaining between them. Germline V lookup: CDR1 SEHNR, CDR2 FQNEAQ (reference sequence). The CDR3 contains 12 residues. In DNA, the CDR3 is TGTGCCAGCAGCCCCGGGGGACGAGGCTACACCTTC. It specifies CASSPGGRGYTF.

Ten or more counts support this clonotype. The chain couples TRBV7-8 to TRBJ2-7; 10 bases map to TRBD1. Germline V gene data show CDR1 as SGHVS and CDR2 as FQNEAQ. The CDR3 consists of 15 residues. V lost 4 bases and J lost 3; bases outside the gene matches: 6. The CDR3, as DNA: TGTGCCAGCAGCTCGACCGGGACAGGGGTCTACGAGCAGTACTTC. Translated: CASSSTGTGVYEQYF. The entire variable domain, with the rest obtained from reference TRBV7-8 and TRBJ2-7, is as follows: GAGVSQSPRYKVAKRGQDVALRCDPISGHVSLFWYQQALGQGPEFLTYFQNEAQLDKSGLPSDRFFAERPEGSVSTLKIQRTQQEDSAVYLCASSSTGTGVYEQYFGPGTRLTVT.

Worth noting for this clonotype: It may be a read error: a sequence one base away is much more abundant. The chain couples TRBV28 to TRBJ1-3; D possibly corresponds to TRBD1 (5 bases). Germline-derived CDR1 and CDR2 are MDHEN and SYDVKM. The CDR3 is made up of 14 amino acids. DNA of the CDR3: TGTGCCAGCAGCACCGACAGCTCTGTAAACACCATATATTTT. It is translated as CASSTDSSVNTIYF.

This clonotype was detected many times. DNA for the CDR3: TGTGCCAGCTATCCAATACAGGGTCAGGGCTACACCTTC. As protein: CASYPIQGQGYTF. The gene calls are TRBV7-9 and TRBJ1-2, with D perhaps TRBD1 (6 bases). This CDR3 spans 13 amino acids. CDR1 is SEHNR and CDR2 is FQNEAQ in the germline V gene (reference sequence). Trimming pared 8 bases from V and 8 bases from J, leaving 18 bases between.

The V call is TRBV29-1, the J call TRBJ2-7, with 11 bases identical to TRBD1. Germline V lookup: CDR1 SQVTM, CDR2 ANQGSEA. The CDR3 loop spans 16 amino acids. Trimming cost V 5 bases and J 2 bases; bases outside gene matches: 11. CDR3 amino acids: CSVSGQGAIPTYEQYF. In DNA form, the CDR3 reads TGCAGCGTTTCAGGACAGGGGGCCATCCCGACCTACGAGCAGTACTTC.

To note about this clonotype: A single base separates this from a much larger clone, so it may be a read error. V gene TRBV7-2 combines with J gene TRBJ2-3; D is perhaps TRBD2 (6 bases). Germline CDR1 and CDR2: SGHTA and FQGNSA. This CDR3 has 17 residues. The CDR3 DNA reads as TGTGCCAACAGCTTAGTACTCGCGGGGCCCCTGACAGATACGCAGTATTTT. Amino acids: CANSLVLAGPLTDTQYF.

V usage is TRBV20-1 and J usage is TRBJ2-1; D gene uncertain. The germline V gene has CDR1 DFQATT and CDR2 SNEGSKA (reference sequence). The CDR3 consists of 13 residues. Trimming shortened V by 6 bases and J by 0 bases, and 9 bases separated the two germline ends. CDR3 bases: TGCAGTGCCTACCGTTACTCCTACAATGAGCAGTTCTTC. This translates into CSAYRYSYNEQFF.

This clonotype was counted many times. This sequence joins TRBV7-8 and TRBJ1-1; 8 positions agree with TRBD1. The V segment lost 5 bases and the J segment 4 bases; nucleotides outside the gene matches: 6. The CDR3 runs to 14 residues. The V gene's germline CDR1 is SGHVS and CDR2 FQNEAQ. The CDR3 coding sequence is TGTGCCAGCAGCCAAGGACAGGGCGTCACTGAAGCTTTCTTT. Its translation is CASSQGQGVTEAFF.

This clonotype was picked up a small number of times. The V call is TRBV7-9, the J call TRBJ2-3, with D hard to call. The CDR3 has 13 amino acids. V was clipped by 5 bases and J by 2 bases, with 8 bases between them. CDR1 and CDR2 from the germline V gene are SEHNR and FQNEAQ (reference sequence). DNA of the CDR3: TGTGCCAGCAGCCCCGCGACCACAGATACGCAGTATTTT. Amino acids: CASSPATTDTQYF. Together with reference TRBV7-9 and TRBJ2-3, the CDR3 gives the full variable domain: DTGVSQNPRHKITKRGQNVTFRCDPISEHNRLYWYRQTLGQGPEFLTYFQNEAQLEKSRLLSDRFSAERPKGSFSTLEIQRTEQGDSAMYLCASSPATTDTQYFGPGTRLTVL.

The chain is built from TRBV4-1 and TRBJ2-5; D might be TRBD1 (6 bases). The CDR3 is made up of 15 amino acids. The germline V gene encodes CDR1 MGHRA and CDR2 YSYEKL. The ends were cut back, 1 base at V and 5 bases at J, with 14 bases in the middle. The CDR3 protein is CASSQGGPGEETQYF. The CDR3 nucleotides read TGCGCCAGCAGCCAAGGGGGGCCCGGGGAGGAGACCCAGTACTTC.

The chain uses TRBV27 and TRBJ2-3; D is undetermined. V lost 3 bases, J lost 14 bases, and 18 bases lay in between. This CDR3 has 13 amino acids. The germline CDR1 and CDR2 sequences are MNHEY and SMNVEV (reference sequence). In DNA form, the CDR3 reads TGTGCCAGCAGTTTTGGTTACAGCCGAGGTTGGTATTTT. It yields the protein CASSFGYSRGWYF.

This clonotype was seen only a few times. This rearrangement joins TRBV29-1 to TRBJ2-7; 7 bases agree with TRBD1. This CDR3 is built from 15 residues. Germline-derived CDR1 and CDR2 are SQVTM and ANQGSEA. Germline trimming cut 5 bases from V and 0 bases from J; bases unmatched to any gene: 10. CDR3 coding DNA: TGCAGCGTTCTGTTGGACAGGCTGGGCTCCTACGAGCAGTACTTC. Amino acid sequence: CSVLLDRLGSYEQYF.

As concerns this clonotype: The junction and the germline gene differ at one end; a read error may be behind it. This chain joins TRBV7-6 and TRBJ2-1, with D perhaps assigned TRBD1 or TRBD2 (5 bases each). The CDR3 runs to 16 residues. Germline CDR1 and CDR2: SGHVS and FNYEAQ. The CDR3 DNA reads TGTGTCAGCAGCCCATTTGGGGGTGGAGCCTACAATGAGCAGTTCTTC. Protein: CVSSPFGGGAYNEQFF.